The clone carrying this T cell receptor (beta chain) has just a few counts. The CDR3 sequence is 13 residues long. Germline lookup yields CDR1 KGHSH and CDR2 LQKENI. Trimming took 3 bases from V and 3 from J, leaving 9 bases between them. This entry comes from a study of early T cells in non-severe SARS-CoV-2 infection. cDNA molecules, individually, were tagged with unique molecular identifiers. TCRdb independently ran MiXCR on the 5' RACE reads; one entry per CDR3 protein. The repertoire holds 90,000 to 120,000 distinct CDR3 sequences, with more than 9.5% as singletons. The J gene is TRBJ2-7, the V gene TRBV18; D is unresolved. The source of this sequence is an adult who was a healthcare worker with PCR-confirmed SARS-CoV-2 infection or an uninfected control (not recorded which). The sample was whole blood. CDR3 sequence: CASSPASDYEQYF. Here the CDR3 DNA reads TGTGCCAGCTCACCGGCCTCTGACTACGAGCAGTACTTC.